These 30 T cell receptor beta chains were all obtained from the same sample, sequenced in a study of response to subunit inactivated influenza vaccine (dated by TCRdb to 2017 to 2018). Library creation used RT-PCR. Sequencing was performed on an Illumina HiSeq 2500. TCRdb trimmed public reads at Q25 via fastp, called clones via MiXCR and kept in-frame beta chains. Every entry covers one CDR3 protein and lists the most common genes and DNA from its rows. The sample table shows hundreds of thousands of distinct CDR3 sequences, and approximately 15% are seen once. 6% to 8% of the sample is taken by the ten largest. The specimen comprised PBMCs from blood, sampled around two weeks before vaccination. Receptors originate from a man between 45 and 60 years old who received an inactivated influenza vaccine. Donor details come from another sample of the same person, matched by shared clones.

The rearrangement uses TRBV6-1 and TRBJ2-2; D gene uncertain. From germline, CDR1 is MNHNS and CDR2 SASEGT. Trimming left V 6 bases short and J 6 bases short, with 17 bases between. CDR3 length equals 15 residues. The CDR3 DNA reads as TGTGCCAGCAGCCCCGCGACCCCCAGACCCGGGGAGCTGTTTTTT. Translated: CASSPATPRPGELFF.

This clonotype appeared a few times. The genes are TRBV4-3 and TRBJ2-7; TRBD2 might be the D (7 bases). Between the trimmed V and J ends, which lost 2 bases and 2 bases, there was a span of 22 bases. CDR3 length: 18 residues. Germline V gene sequence: CDR1 LGHNA, CDR2 YSLEER. The CDR3, as DNA: TGCGCCAGCAGCCAAAAGGGGGGGGTAGGGGACGGAGCCTACGAGCAGTACTTC. Translation gives CASSQKGGVGDGAYEQYF.

This clonotype has more than one count but fewer than ten. The rearrangement uses TRBV10-3 and TRBJ2-7, with a weak D call TRBD2 (5 bases). CDR1 is ENHRY and CDR2 is SYGVKD in the germline V gene. Trimming removed 10 bases from V and 2 bases from J, with 9 bases in between. There are 11 residues in the CDR3. The CDR3 DNA is TGTGCCAGCCAGGAGGCCTACGAGCAGTACTTC. Its protein product is CASQEAYEQYF.

This clonotype was seen ten or more times. This rearrangement joins TRBV9 to TRBJ2-1; the D gene could be TRBD1 or TRBD2 (5 bases each). CDR1 SGDLS and CDR2 YYNGEE come from the germline V gene. Trimming stripped 3 bases from V and 7 bases from J, with 14 bases between. This CDR3 comprises 14 residues. CDR3 protein: CASSAGNSGNEQFF. The CDR3 nucleotides are TGTGCCAGCAGCGCCGGGAACTCAGGGAATGAGCAGTTCTTC.

In its sample, this clonotype was seen a few times. The chain employs TRBV29-1 and TRBJ2-1; D is possibly TRBD1 or TRBD2 (6 bases each). The CDR3 extends over 14 amino acids. The V gene lost 4 bases and the J gene lost 8 bases, with 18 bases spanning the gap. Germline V gene sequence: CDR1 SQVTM, CDR2 ANQGSEA. CDR3 loop: CSVASRGPGDEQFF. CDR3 DNA sequence: TGCAGCGTTGCCAGCCGGGGGCCCGGCGATGAGCAGTTCTTC.

In its sample, this clonotype was seen a few times. The gene calls are TRBV3-1 and TRBJ2-3; 11 bases fit TRBD1. The CDR3 sequence is 16 residues long. V was clipped by 5 bases and J by 6 bases; unmatched bases: 10. CDR1 is LGHDT, CDR2 YNNKEL, per germline (reference sequence). The CDR3 spells CASSTHRTGGLDTQYF. Here the CDR3 DNA reads TGTGCCAGCAGCACACACCGGACAGGGGGCTTGGATACGCAGTATTTT.

The chain is built from TRBV19 and TRBJ1-5; D remains unclear. There are 13 residues in the CDR3. Germline V gene lookup returns CDR1 LNHDA and CDR2 SQIVND (reference sequence). Between the trimmed V and J ends, which lost 3 bases and 4 bases, there was a span of 7 bases. CDR3 DNA: TGTGCCAGTAGTATGGTGAGGAATCAGCCCCAGCATTTT. Amino acids: CASSMVRNQPQHF. The whole variable domain, filled in from reference TRBV19 and TRBJ1-5, reads DGGITQSPKYLFRKEGQNVTLSCEQNLNHDAMYWYRQDPGQGLRLIYYSQIVNDFQKGDIAEGYSVSREKKESFPLTVTSAQKNPTAFYLCASSMVRNQPQHFGDGTRLSIL.

This clonotype was detected ten times or more. The chain recombines TRBV12-3 or TRBV12-4 with TRBJ2-7; D not resolved. Trimming shortened V by 2 bases and J by 9 bases, and 11 bases separated the two germline ends. This CDR3 region has 12 residues. Here the CDR3 reads CASSLSRAGQYF. The DNA for the CDR3 is TGTGCCAGCAGTTTATCCCGGGCAGGGCAGTACTTC.

The chain uses TRBV5-1 and TRBJ2-5; 8 nucleotides match TRBD1. Germline-derived CDR1 and CDR2 are SGHRS and YFSETQ. J lost 1 base, V lost 5 bases, and 7 bases had no gene match. CDR3 length equals 15 residues. CDR3 DNA: TGCGCCAGCAGGTATCTAACAGGGGGCCAAGAGACCCAGTACTTC. Amino acids: CASRYLTGGQETQYF. Filled out from reference TRBV5-1 and TRBJ2-5, the complete variable domain reads KAGVTQTPRYLIKTRGQQVTLSCSPISGHRSVSWYQQTPGQGLQFLFEYFSETQRNKGNFPGRFSGRQFSNSRSEMNVSTLELGDSALYLCASRYLTGGQETQYFGPGTRLLVL.

Only a few counts were recorded for this clonotype. This sequence joins TRBV19 and TRBJ2-2, with 7 bases fitting TRBD1. CDR1 is LNHDA and CDR2 is SQIVND in the germline V gene (reference sequence). V shed 6 bases, J shed 5 bases, and the junction held 3 bases outside the gene matches. The CDR3 is 13 residues long. CDR3 amino acids: CASSPGQTGELFF. DNA for the CDR3: TGTGCCAGTAGCCCGGGACAGACCGGGGAGCTGTTTTTT.

This clonotype has just a few counts. The chain combines TRBV29-1 with TRBJ2-5; possibly TRBD1 for D (5 bases). The CDR3 has 14 residues. CDR1 is SQVTM, CDR2 ANQGSEA, per germline. V was clipped by 7 bases and J by 6 bases, with 21 bases between them. CDR3 in DNA: TGCAGCGCTTTGGACACTCAAACAAAAAAGACCCAGTACTTC. Protein product: CSALDTQTKKTQYF.

The chain joins TRBV9 to TRBJ2-5; 8 bases are shared with TRBD1. Germline V gives CDR1 SGDLS, CDR2 YYNGEE. The CDR3 extends over 14 amino acids. The V segment lost 4 bases and the J segment 4 bases; nucleotides outside the gene matches: 6. The CDR3 bases are TGTGCCAGCAGCTCCCGCAGGGGGCTAGAGACCCAGTACTTC. The encoded protein is CASSSRRGLETQYF.

The genes are TRBV7-9 and TRBJ1-4; 8 nucleotides align to TRBD1. The V gene end was trimmed by 3 bases and the J gene end by 5 bases; junction bases not matched to a gene: 2. This CDR3 has 14 residues. Germline V gene data show CDR1 as SEHNR and CDR2 as FQNEAQ (reference sequence). The CDR3 is CASSLDRVNEKLFF. As DNA, the CDR3 is TGTGCCAGCAGCTTGGACAGGGTCAATGAAAAACTGTTTTTT.

This clonotype appeared a few times. This chain connects TRBV6-1 to TRBJ2-7; perhaps TRBD1 as D (7 bases). Germline CDR1 is MNHNS and CDR2 is SASEGT. This CDR3 is 16 amino acids long. V was trimmed by 4 bases and J by 2 bases, leaving 18 bases between them. CDR3: CASSARGQPIPYEQYF. As DNA, the CDR3 is TGTGCCAGCAGTGCGCGGGGACAGCCGATTCCCTACGAGCAGTACTTC.

This clonotype has just a few counts. One end of the junction is discordant with germline, which a read error may explain. The chain couples TRBV19 to TRBJ1-5; perhaps TRBD1 as D (5 bases). CDR3 length: 15 residues. Germline V CDR1 and CDR2: LNHDA, SQIVND (reference sequence). The CDR3 reads CASSMTSGPRGVRRF. The CDR3 nucleotides read TGTGCCAGTAGTATGACATCGGGCCCCCGGGGGGTGCGGAGGTTT.

There are a few counts of this clonotype. The chain joins TRBV12-3 or TRBV12-4 to TRBJ2-4; the D call may be TRBD1 or TRBD2 (7 bases each). The V gene lost 6 bases and the J gene lost 8 bases, with 17 bases spanning the gap. The CDR3 is 14 residues long. The CDR3 region has the DNA TGTGCCAGCAGCTATACAGGGGAGGGGGACATTCAGTACTTC. Amino acids: CASSYTGEGDIQYF.

This clonotype was seen more than once but under ten times. V is TRBV5-8 and J is TRBJ2-1; TRBD1 or TRBD2 may be the D gene (5 bases each). CDR1 is SGHTS and CDR2 is YDEGEE in the germline V gene. This CDR3 has 17 amino acids. Trimming took 0 bases from V and 4 from J, leaving 17 bases between them. This chain's CDR3 is CASSLEFGDLPYNEQFF. DNA for the CDR3: TGTGCCAGCAGCTTGGAGTTCGGGGACCTTCCTTACAATGAGCAGTTCTTC.

This chain joins TRBV6-1 and TRBJ2-7; 9 nucleotides align to TRBD1. V lost 5 bases and J lost 0; bases outside the gene matches: 8. Germline V gene sequence: CDR1 MNHNS, CDR2 SASEGT. CDR3 length: 16 residues. Here the CDR3 reads CASSLSYRGRSYEQYF. DNA of the CDR3: TGTGCCAGCAGTCTTTCCTACAGGGGGCGCTCCTACGAGCAGTACTTC.

This clonotype occurred many times. The chain links TRBV7-6 to TRBJ2-1; D unresolved. Germline V gene lookup returns CDR1 SGHVS and CDR2 FNYEAQ. CDR3 length: 14 residues. Between the trimmed V and J ends, which lost 2 bases and 5 bases, there was a span of 10 bases. The CDR3: CASSLLAADNEQFF. CDR3 nucleotide sequence: TGTGCCAGCAGCTTATTGGCGGCTGACAATGAGCAGTTCTTC.

The chain links TRBV19 to TRBJ2-2; the match to TRBD1 covers 7 bases. Germline CDR1 LNHDA, CDR2 SQIVND (reference sequence). This CDR3 region has 14 residues. V gave up 7 bases and J gave up 7 bases; unmatched junction bases: 9. The DNA for the CDR3 is TGTGCCAGTACCAATACAGGGGATCGCGGGGAGCTGTTTTTT. This sequence encodes CASTNTGDRGELFF.

This clonotype has just a few counts. The chain uses TRBV4-2 and TRBJ1-6; D gene uncertain. The CDR3 has 13 residues. Deletions cut 0 bases from V and 9 bases from J, with 6 bases between. The V gene's germline CDR1 is LGHNA and CDR2 YNFKEQ. The CDR3 protein is CASSQDVASPLHF. The CDR3 DNA follows: TGTGCCAGCAGCCAAGATGTGGCTTCACCCCTCCACTTT.

Of note for this clonotype: Just one base apart from a much larger clone, this may be a read error. This sequence joins TRBV27 and TRBJ1-5, with D perhaps TRBD1 (6 bases). Trimming pared 4 bases from V and 6 bases from J, leaving 16 bases between. This CDR3 spans 15 amino acids. The germline V gene encodes CDR1 MNHEY and CDR2 SMNVEV (reference sequence). CDR3: CASSSVDRDIQPQHF. CDR3 coding DNA: TGTGCCAGCAGTTCCGTGGACAGAGACATTCAGCCCCAGCATTTT.

CDR3 sequence: CASSDRRLSYEQYF. DNA for the CDR3: TGTGCCAGCAGCGACCGACGACTCTCCTACGAGCAGTACTTC. The genes are TRBV11-1 and TRBJ2-7; the D is unclear. The CDR3 runs 14 residues. Germline V lookup: CDR1 SGHAT, CDR2 FQDESV (reference sequence). Trimming pared 5 bases from V and 0 bases from J, leaving 11 bases between. Filled out from reference TRBV11-1 and TRBJ2-7, the complete variable domain reads EAEVAQSPRYKITEKSQAVAFWCDPISGHATLYWYRQILGQGPELLVQFQDESVVDDSQLPKDRFSAERLKGVDSTLKIQPAELGDSAMYLCASSDRRLSYEQYFGPGTRLTVT.

The chain combines TRBV12-3 or TRBV12-4 with TRBJ1-4; no clear D. V lost 2 bases, J lost 4 bases, and 8 bases lay in between. The CDR3 is 14 residues long. CDR3: CASSLSQINEKLFF. The CDR3 DNA is TGTGCCAGCAGTTTAAGTCAGATTAATGAAAAACTGTTTTTT.

The CDR3 region is CASSPRDTGTNYGYTF. CDR3 coding DNA: TGTGCCAGCTCACCAAGGGATACAGGGACTAACTATGGCTACACCTTC. The V gene is TRBV18, the J gene TRBJ1-2, with D maybe TRBD1 (6 bases). The CDR3 sequence is 16 residues long. V shed 2 bases and J shed 0 bases, with 13 bases lying between them. In germline, CDR1 is KGHSH, CDR2 LQKENI.

This clonotype has just a few counts. This chain joins TRBV29-1 and TRBJ2-1, with 11 nucleotides matching TRBD2. Germline V gives CDR1 SQVTM, CDR2 ANQGSEA. The junction had 5 bases not matched to a gene; V was cut back by 4 bases and J by 0 bases. The CDR3 covers 16 residues. For the CDR3, the DNA is TGCAGCGTTGGGGGACTAGCGGAAGGCTCCTACAATGAGCAGTTCTTC. Amino acids: CSVGGLAEGSYNEQFF.

The table lists this clonotype with a few counts. The chain joins TRBV7-2 to TRBJ2-3, with D hard to call. The CDR3 spans 13 residues. The germline V gene encodes CDR1 SGHTA and CDR2 FQGNSA. V gave up 4 bases and J gave up 7 bases, with 12 bases separating them. CDR3 DNA: TGTGCCAGCAGCTCTGACGTGTCGTATACGCAGTATTTT. It specifies CASSSDVSYTQYF.

The chain employs TRBV6-1 and TRBJ2-3; 7 bases line up with TRBD2. This CDR3 spans 14 amino acids. Losses at the gene ends were 8 bases for V and 1 base for J; bases not matched to a gene: 6. The V gene's germline CDR1 is MNHNS and CDR2 SASEGT. This chain's CDR3 is CASGEGIGTDTQYF. CDR3 DNA: TGTGCCAGCGGGGAGGGGATCGGCACAGATACGCAGTATTTT.

The rearrangement joins TRBV4-2 to TRBJ2-5; D not certain. V was trimmed by 0 bases and J by 5 bases, leaving 10 bases between them. Looked up from germline, CDR1 is LGHNA and CDR2 is YNFKEQ. The CDR3 loop spans 14 amino acids. This chain's CDR3 is CASSQDQRRETQYF. The DNA for the CDR3 is TGTGCCAGCAGCCAAGATCAACGAAGGGAGACCCAGTACTTC.

This clonotype was picked up one time. The chain is built from TRBV7-9 and TRBJ1-1; no clear D. The germline CDR1 and CDR2 sequences are SEHNR and FQNEAQ (reference sequence). The CDR3 has 12 residues. V was clipped by 3 bases and J by 5 bases, with 7 bases between them. The CDR3 DNA follows: TGTGCCAGCAGCTTGACCAAAACTGAAGCTTTCTTT. Residues: CASSLTKTEAFF.